Below are 30 T cell receptor beta chains sequenced from a single sample in a study of identical twins. TCRdb recomputed calls from the 5' RACE reads with MiXCR, one row per CDR3 protein. The table lists 600,000 to 700,000 distinct CDR3 sequences, approximately 21% of them singletons, with more than 4% in the top ten. A further study also used this sample, focusing on T cells expressing NK-cell markers.

The sample was PBMCs. Every receptor here comes from a young woman in good health.

The rearrangement links TRBV9 to TRBJ1-1, with no clear D. This CDR3 is built from 16 residues. The V end lost 0 bases, the J end lost 0 bases, and 12 bases lay between the germline ends. CDR1 is SGDLS, CDR2 YYNGEE, per germline. The CDR3 is CASSVAGQAMNTEAFF. The CDR3 nucleotides are TGTGCCAGCAGCGTAGCTGGGCAAGCCATGAACACTGAAGCTTTCTTT.

V gene TRBV5-1 combines with J gene TRBJ2-1; D perhaps matches TRBD1 (5 bases). The V end lost 3 bases, the J end lost 10 bases, and 11 bases lay between the germline ends. This CDR3 is 12 amino acids long. Per the germline V gene, CDR1 is SGHRS and CDR2 is YFSETQ. Here the CDR3 DNA reads TGCGCCAGCAGCTGGTTAGCAGGGGAGCAGTTCTTC. It yields the protein CASSWLAGEQFF.

This chain connects TRBV29-1 to TRBJ1-1; maybe TRBD1 (6 bases). V lost 6 bases and J lost 3, with 14 bases in between. Germline V CDR1 and CDR2: SQVTM, ANQGSEA. CDR3 size: 13 residues. CDR3 DNA sequence: TGCAGCGTAAACAGGGACCCCTACACTGAAGCTTTCTTT. Its protein is CSVNRDPYTEAFF.

Only a few counts were recorded for this clonotype. The rearrangement joins TRBV12-3 or TRBV12-4 to TRBJ2-1; 8 positions agree with TRBD2. This CDR3 region has 14 residues. Losses at the gene ends were 8 bases for V and 2 bases for J; bases not matched to a gene: 5. The CDR3 loop is CASGAGGPYNEQFF. The CDR3 DNA sequence: TGTGCCAGCGGGGCGGGGGGCCCCTACAATGAGCAGTTCTTC.

This chain connects TRBV6-1 to TRBJ1-1; D might be TRBD1 (5 bases). Germline CDR1 MNHNS, CDR2 SASEGT. This CDR3 region has 13 residues. The ends were cut back, 8 bases at V and 1 base at J, with 11 bases in the middle. The CDR3 here is CASRRGANTEAFF. The CDR3 DNA sequence: TGTGCCAGCCGAAGAGGGGCGAACACTGAAGCTTTCTTT.

There are many counts of this clonotype. The chain combines TRBV11-2 with TRBJ2-1; 10 bases align to TRBD1. The junction had 3 bases not matched to a gene; V was cut back by 6 bases and J by 7 bases. CDR1 and CDR2 from the germline V gene are SGHAT and FQNNGV. The CDR3 covers 13 residues. The CDR3 sequence is CASSWDRGNEQFF. The CDR3 region has the DNA TGTGCCAGCAGTTGGGACAGGGGAAATGAGCAGTTCTTC.

This clonotype was seen a handful of times. The chain employs TRBV6-1 and TRBJ2-1, with 8 nucleotides matching TRBD1. The CDR3 is 13 residues long. Germline V lookup: CDR1 MNHNS, CDR2 SASEGT. The V gene end was trimmed by 8 bases and the J gene end by 8 bases; junction bases not matched to a gene: 8. CDR3 sequence (DNA): TGTGCCAGCCGAGACAGGGGAGTCGATGAGCAGTTCTTC. This translates into CASRDRGVDEQFF.

The chain links TRBV9 to TRBJ2-5; D unresolved. The CDR3 runs 13 residues. Trimming pared 3 bases from V and 5 bases from J, leaving 11 bases between. Germline V gene data show CDR1 as SGDLS and CDR2 as YYNGEE. CDR3 in DNA: TGTGCCAGCAGCGGGGGTTTGTGGGAGACCCAGTACTTC. Protein: CASSGGLWETQYF.

This clonotype was seen at least ten times. This chain uses TRBV15 with TRBJ2-7, with TRBD2 matching over 9 bases. Germline trimming cut 0 bases from V and 4 bases from J; bases unmatched to any gene: 4. This CDR3 contains 15 residues. Per the germline V gene, CDR1 is LNHNV and CDR2 is YYDKDF (reference sequence). CDR3 sequence reads: CATSRDWGLAYEQYF. As DNA, the CDR3 is TGTGCCACCAGCAGAGATTGGGGACTAGCTTACGAGCAGTACTTC.

The DNA of the CDR3 is TGCGCCAGCAGCCTACCCCTGATAGGGACACCGAGGCGTGGTCACTACAATGAGCAGTTCTTC. It codes for CASSLPLIGTPRRGHYNEQFF. This chain links TRBV5-1 with TRBJ2-1, with D perhaps TRBD1 (6 bases). The length of the CDR3 is 21 residues. V was clipped by 4 bases and J by 3 bases, with 32 bases between them. In germline, CDR1 is SGHRS, CDR2 YFSETQ.

In its sample, this clonotype was seen a few times. The J gene is TRBJ2-7, the V gene TRBV10-3; 10 bases fit TRBD2. The CDR3 is made up of 15 amino acids. Germline V lookup: CDR1 ENHRY, CDR2 SYGVKD. V gave up 2 bases and J gave up 0 bases; unmatched junction bases: 1. Here the CDR3 DNA reads TGTGCCATCAGTGAGACTAGCGGGATCTCCTACGAGCAGTACTTC. Its protein is CAISETSGISYEQYF.

There are a few counts of this clonotype. This sequence joins TRBV6-4 and TRBJ2-7; no clear D gene. Deletions cut 0 bases from V and 5 bases from J, with 8 bases between. The CDR3 spans 13 residues. Germline values: CDR1 MRHNA, CDR2 SNTAGT. Here the CDR3 reads CASSDSSSNEQYF. CDR3 bases: TGTGCCAGCAGTGACTCTAGCAGCAACGAGCAGTACTTC.

This rearrangement joins TRBV20-1 to TRBJ1-2; weak D call: TRBD1 (6 bases). Trimming took off 5 bases at V and 4 bases at J, with 17 bases between the two ends. Per germline, CDR1 DFQATT and CDR2 SNEGSKA (reference sequence). CDR3 length equals 14 residues. CDR3 bases: TGCAGTGCTCTCACCCCGGGGGCTTTCTATGGCTACACCTTC. Translated, it gives CSALTPGAFYGYTF.

This clonotype is classed as medium-sized. The rearrangement links TRBV20-1 to TRBJ2-1, with 7 nucleotides matching TRBD2. Germline lookup yields CDR1 DFQATT and CDR2 SNEGSKA (reference sequence). There are 15 residues in the CDR3. J gave up 4 bases and V 0 bases, and 6 bases lay outside the gene matches. This CDR3 is CSARDQLAPYNEQFF. The DNA of the CDR3 is TGCAGTGCTAGAGATCAACTAGCGCCATACAATGAGCAGTTCTTC.

This clonotype was observed a handful of times. The chain combines TRBV11-3 with TRBJ2-3; unclear D gene. CDR3 length equals 16 residues. V lost 7 bases and J 0 bases, leaving 17 bases between the germline ends. Germline CDR1 and CDR2: SGHNT and YENEEA. Here the CDR3 reads CASTPSGALSTDTQYF. For the CDR3, the DNA is TGTGCCAGCACCCCATCAGGCGCGCTCAGCACAGATACGCAGTATTTT.

Here the CDR3 DNA reads TGTGCCAGCAGTCCCTCTGAGGCGGCGACAAGGGATGAGCAGTTCTTC. It codes for CASSPSEAATRDEQFF. The V call is TRBV12-3 or TRBV12-4, the J call TRBJ2-1; no firm D call. The CDR3 contains 16 residues. Deletions cut 5 bases from V and 8 bases from J, with 22 bases between.

This clonotype appeared a few times. The rearrangement uses TRBV11-2 and TRBJ2-1; no definite D call. The ends were cut back, 4 bases at V and 6 bases at J, with 7 bases in the middle. CDR3 length: 12 residues. Per the germline V gene, CDR1 is SGHAT and CDR2 is FQNNGV. The CDR3 nucleotides are TGTGCCAGCAGCTATCGGACCAATGAGCAGTTCTTC. It encodes CASSYRTNEQFF.

This clonotype was observed a handful of times. The V gene is TRBV7-2, the J gene TRBJ1-5; a possible D gene is TRBD1 (5 bases). Germline values: CDR1 SGHTA, CDR2 FQGNSA. The CDR3 runs 15 residues. V was cut by 4 bases and J by 7 bases, with 17 bases left in between. This CDR3 reads CASSSVLQVRQPQHF. The DNA for the CDR3 is TGTGCCAGCAGCTCGGTACTACAGGTTCGCCAGCCCCAGCATTTT. Variable domain in full (rest from reference TRBV7-2 and TRBJ1-5): GAGVSQSPSNKVTEKGKDVELRCDPISGHTALYWYRQSLGQGLEFLIYFQGNSAPDKSGLPSDRFSAERTGGSVSTLTIQRTQQEDSAVYLCASSSVLQVRQPQHFGDGTRLSIL.

This clonotype turned up a few times. This chain links TRBV12-3 or TRBV12-4 with TRBJ2-7; no clear D. The V and J ends lost 4 bases and 1 base respectively, with 11 bases between them. The CDR3 is made up of 14 amino acids. The CDR3 spells CASSYQATSYEQYF. The CDR3 DNA reads as TGTGCCAGCAGTTATCAAGCCACGTCCTACGAGCAGTACTTC.

The chain carries TRBV29-1 and TRBJ1-1; 7 bases agree with TRBD1. Looked up from germline, CDR1 is SQVTM and CDR2 is ANQGSEA. V dropped 4 bases and J dropped 7; count of bases not matched to a gene: 3. This CDR3 spans 11 amino acids. CDR3 in DNA: TGCAGCGTTGTACAGGGGTTTGAAGCTTTCTTT. This codes for CSVVQGFEAFF.

The chain carries TRBV15 and TRBJ2-3; no firm D call. The CDR3 loop spans 14 amino acids. Deletions cut 0 bases from V and 4 bases from J, with 8 bases between. CDR1 LNHNV and CDR2 YYDKDF come from the germline V gene (reference sequence). As DNA, the CDR3 is TGTGCCACCAGCAGAGATTTGGGCGCAGATACGCAGTATTTT. Its translation is CATSRDLGADTQYF.

V gene TRBV27 combines with J gene TRBJ1-4; D is possibly TRBD1 (5 bases). The CDR3 has 14 residues. The V and J ends lost 3 bases and 7 bases respectively, with 12 bases between them. Germline CDR1 and CDR2: MNHEY and SMNVEV (reference sequence). The CDR3 region has the DNA TGTGCCAGCAGTTTTGGGGGAATGAGTGAAAAACTGTTTTTT. Translated: CASSFGGMSEKLFF.

The chain joins TRBV12-3 or TRBV12-4 to TRBJ1-1; D uncertain. CDR3 size: 13 residues. V was clipped by 1 base and J by 5 bases, with 8 bases between them. CDR3 DNA: TGTGCCAGCAGTTTAGGGGAGAGAACTGAAGCTTTCTTT. This codes for CASSLGERTEAFF.

This clonotype was found a few times. The rearrangement joins TRBV29-1 to TRBJ2-5; D not certain. Per germline, CDR1 SQVTM and CDR2 ANQGSEA. CDR3 length equals 15 residues. Trimming removed 8 bases from V and 2 bases from J, with 21 bases in between. This CDR3 is CSTPLAYDNQETQYF. The DNA of the CDR3 is TGCAGCACCCCCCTTGCCTACGACAATCAAGAGACCCAGTACTTC.

This clonotype has only a few counts. The J gene is TRBJ1-1, the V gene TRBV20-1; no firm D call. V was clipped by 6 bases and J by 6 bases, with 8 bases between them. The germline V gene has CDR1 DFQATT and CDR2 SNEGSKA (reference sequence). The CDR3 contains 10 residues. The CDR3 DNA reads as TGCAGTGCCCCTGCCGCTGAAGCTTTCTTT. It specifies CSAPAAEAFF.

This clonotype was counted between two and nine times. The gene calls are TRBV9 and TRBJ2-7; TRBD1 is a possible D gene (6 bases). From germline, CDR1 is SGDLS and CDR2 YYNGEE. The CDR3 is made up of 12 amino acids. The V and J ends lost 6 bases and 4 bases respectively, with 11 bases between them. In DNA form, the CDR3 reads TGTGCCAGCAAGGGGGAAGGGTACGAGCAGTACTTC. Its protein product is CASKGEGYEQYF.

This clonotype was recorded many times. The V and J genes are TRBV7-9 and TRBJ2-3; the D is unclear. V was trimmed by 3 bases and J by 3 bases, leaving 13 bases between them. The CDR3 consists of 15 residues. Germline CDR1 is SEHNR and CDR2 is FQNEAQ (reference sequence). The CDR3 reads CASSLDPMGTDTQYF. CDR3 DNA sequence: TGTGCCAGCAGCTTGGACCCGATGGGGACAGATACGCAGTATTTT.

A few counts support this clonotype. The chain has TRBV7-9 and TRBJ1-1, with unresolved D. The germline CDR1 and CDR2 sequences are SEHNR and FQNEAQ (reference sequence). The CDR3 covers 11 residues. Trimming took off 3 bases at V and 7 bases at J, with 6 bases between the two ends. Here the CDR3 DNA reads TGTGCCAGCAGCTTTTTCGGTGAAGCTTTCTTT. It codes for CASSFFGEAFF.

This clonotype was seen a few times. The chain carries TRBV13 and TRBJ2-3; D is possibly TRBD1 (5 bases). CDR1 is PRHDT, CDR2 FYEKMQ, per germline (reference sequence). The CDR3 runs 14 residues. V lost 5 bases and J lost 6, with 15 bases in between. CDR3 in DNA: TGTGCCAGCAGCCAGGGTGATTTCGGGGATACGCAGTATTTT. Translated: CASSQGDFGDTQYF.

The chain carries TRBV20-1 and TRBJ2-1; 11 bases line up with TRBD2. CDR3 length equals 15 residues. The ends lost 6 bases at V and 7 bases at J; junction bases unmatched: 11. Germline CDR1 and CDR2: DFQATT and SNEGSKA (reference sequence). CDR3 nucleotides: TGCAGTGCCTTAGCGGGGGGGCCGGAGGGGAATGAGCAGTTCTTC. Amino acids: CSALAGGPEGNEQFF.